The clone carrying this T cell receptor beta chain was recorded at least ten times. Its antigen remains unknown. The record originates from a study of T cells in Graves' hyperthyroidism and ophthalmopathy. Across the study: Staff took peripheral blood when the initial diagnosis was made, before any treatment began.

Notes on the study in general: Ophthalmopathy, as predicted by the model, came a median 6.5 months after the prediction. Also found in blood were most expanded thyroid clonotypes above 0.001.

Uncontrolled infection, other autoimmune disease, pregnancy or lactation excluded patients. RNA transcripts served as the template for amplifying TCR beta CDR3 regions. An initial round of RT-PCR targeting the TCR CDR3 relied on the HTBI primer set. One entry per CDR3 protein, called by TCRdb with MiXCR from the multiplex PCR reads. This repertoire shows under 650,000 distinct CDR3 sequences, around 15% found once; its top ten account for 3.8%. The receptor comes from a woman in her twenties or thirties with Graves' hyperthyroidism. The material sequenced was blood.

As DNA, the CDR3 is TGTGCCAGCAGAGACACCCACGGGGCCAACGTCCTGACTTTC. This translates into CASRDTHGANVLTF. The V call is TRBV2, the J call TRBJ2-6, with D uncertain. The germline gives CDR1 SNHLY, CDR2 FYNNEI. V was trimmed by 6 bases and J by 4 bases, leaving 10 bases between them. The CDR3 is 14 residues long.